The source of this T cell receptor (beta chain) is a study of blood T cell repertoires in COVID-19. About the research overall: The study drew acute and convalescent COVID-19 samples from the United States, Italy and Spain. PBMCs, B-cell-depleted T cells, or T cells provided the cDNA or gDNA that made up the material.

The table came from immunoSEQ multiplex PCR; TCRdb's copy has only in-frame clones and leaves some out. The sample carries under 350,000 clones, around 87% recorded once. CDR1 and CDR2 (germline): SGHNT, YYREEE (reference sequence). This CDR3 comprises 15 residues. Trimming removed 1 base from V and 1 base from J, with 8 bases in between. This clone was seen more than once but under ten times. This TCR was sampled from a man between 65 and 80 years old with acute or convalescent COVID-19. This chain links TRBV5-4 with TRBJ2-2; no reliable D call. Specimen: peripheral blood. CDR3 region: CASSLPSQNTGELFF. CDR3 nucleotide sequence: TGTGCCAGCAGCTTGCCTAGTCAGAACACCGGGGAGCTGTTTTTT.